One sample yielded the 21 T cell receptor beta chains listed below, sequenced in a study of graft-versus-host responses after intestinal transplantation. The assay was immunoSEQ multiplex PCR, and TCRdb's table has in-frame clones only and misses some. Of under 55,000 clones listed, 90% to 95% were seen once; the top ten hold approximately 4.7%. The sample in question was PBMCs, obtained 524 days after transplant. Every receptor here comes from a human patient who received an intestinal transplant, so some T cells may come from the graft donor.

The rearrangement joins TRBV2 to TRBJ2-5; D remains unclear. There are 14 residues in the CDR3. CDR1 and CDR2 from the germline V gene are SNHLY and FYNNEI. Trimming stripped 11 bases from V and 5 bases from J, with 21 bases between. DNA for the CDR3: TGTGCCGTGTCAAATCTGGGGATTAGGGAGACCCAGTACTTC. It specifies CAVSNLGIRETQYF.

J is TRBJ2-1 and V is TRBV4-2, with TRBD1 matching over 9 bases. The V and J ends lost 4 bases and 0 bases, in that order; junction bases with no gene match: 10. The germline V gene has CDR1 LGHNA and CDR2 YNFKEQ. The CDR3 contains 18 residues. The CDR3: CASSPGQGTPSSYNEQFF. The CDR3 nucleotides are TGTGCCAGCAGCCCGGGACAGGGAACCCCAAGCTCCTACAATGAGCAGTTCTTC.

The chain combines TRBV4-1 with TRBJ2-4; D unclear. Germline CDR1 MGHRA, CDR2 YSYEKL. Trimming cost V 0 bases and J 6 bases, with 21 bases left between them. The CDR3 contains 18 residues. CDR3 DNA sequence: TGCGCCAGCAGCCAAGATACCCTCCTTACCGGGTACCTAAACATTCAGTACTTC. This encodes CASSQDTLLTGYLNIQYF.

The CDR3 bases are TGTGCCAGCAGTTTACTCTGGACACCTCGGAGCTCCTACAATGAGCAGTTCTTC. It codes for CASSLLWTPRSSYNEQFF. The chain carries TRBV27 and TRBJ2-1, with a tentative D call TRBD1 (5 bases). The CDR3 covers 18 residues. V lost 2 bases and J lost 0, with 17 bases in between. Germline V gene sequence: CDR1 MNHEY, CDR2 SMNVEV (reference sequence).

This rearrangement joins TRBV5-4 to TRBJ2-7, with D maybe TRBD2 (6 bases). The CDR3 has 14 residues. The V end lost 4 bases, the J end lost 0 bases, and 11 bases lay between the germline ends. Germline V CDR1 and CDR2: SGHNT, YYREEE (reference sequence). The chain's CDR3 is CASSMGLFSYEQYF. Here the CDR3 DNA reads TGTGCCAGCAGCATGGGACTTTTCTCCTACGAGCAGTACTTC.

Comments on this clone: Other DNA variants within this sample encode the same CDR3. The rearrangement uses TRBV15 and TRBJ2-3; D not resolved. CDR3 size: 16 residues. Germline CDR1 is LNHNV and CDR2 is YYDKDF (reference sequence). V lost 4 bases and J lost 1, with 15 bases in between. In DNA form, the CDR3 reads TGTGCCACCAGCACTAGGACCCGCCGTGGCACAGATACGCAGTATTTT. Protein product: CATSTRTRRGTDTQYF. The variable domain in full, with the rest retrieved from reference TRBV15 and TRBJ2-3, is DAMVIQNPRYQVTQFGKPVTLSCSQTLNHNVMYWYQQKSSQAPKLLFHYYDKDFNNEADTPDNFQSRRPNTSFCFLDIRSPGLGDTAMYLCATSTRTRRGTDTQYFGPGTRLTVL.

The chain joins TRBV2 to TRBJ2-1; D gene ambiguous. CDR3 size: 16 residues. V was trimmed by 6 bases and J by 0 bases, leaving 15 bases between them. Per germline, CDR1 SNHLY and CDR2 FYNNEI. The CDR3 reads CASRTAYPSSYNEQFF. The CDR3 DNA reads TGTGCCAGCAGGACCGCCTACCCAAGCTCCTACAATGAGCAGTTCTTC. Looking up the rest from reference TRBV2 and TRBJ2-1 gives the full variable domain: EPEVTQTPSHQVTQMGQEVILRCVPISNHLYFYWYRQILGQKVEFLVSFYNNEISEKSEIFDDQFSVERPDGSNFTLKIRSTKLEDSAMYFCASRTAYPSSYNEQFFGPGTRLTVL.

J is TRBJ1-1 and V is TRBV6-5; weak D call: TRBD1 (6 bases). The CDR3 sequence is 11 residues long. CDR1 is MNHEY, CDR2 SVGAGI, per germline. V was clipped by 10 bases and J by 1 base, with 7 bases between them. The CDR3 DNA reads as TGTGCCACCAGGGGGAACACTGAAGCTTTCTTT. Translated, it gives CATRGNTEAFF.

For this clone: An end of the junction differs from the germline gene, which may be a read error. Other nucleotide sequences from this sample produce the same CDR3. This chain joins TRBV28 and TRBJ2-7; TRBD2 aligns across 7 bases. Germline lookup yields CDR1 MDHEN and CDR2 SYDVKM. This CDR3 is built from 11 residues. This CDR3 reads CASSHGGEQYF. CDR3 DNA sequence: TGCGCCAGCAGTCACGGGGGGGAGCAGTACTTC.

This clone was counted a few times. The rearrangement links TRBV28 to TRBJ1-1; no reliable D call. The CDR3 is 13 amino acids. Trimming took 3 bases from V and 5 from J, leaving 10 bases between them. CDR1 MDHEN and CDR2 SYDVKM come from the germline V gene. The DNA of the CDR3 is TGTGCCAGCAGTTTCTCGGGTCGGACTGAAGCTTTCTTT. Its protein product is CASSFSGRTEAFF.

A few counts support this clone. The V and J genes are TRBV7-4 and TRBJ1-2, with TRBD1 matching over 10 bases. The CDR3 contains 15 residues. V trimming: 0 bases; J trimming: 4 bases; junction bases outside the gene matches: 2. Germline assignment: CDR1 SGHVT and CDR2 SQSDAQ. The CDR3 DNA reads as TGTGCCAGCAGCTTAGCCGGGACAGGGGTCTATGGCTACACCTTC. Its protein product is CASSLAGTGVYGYTF.

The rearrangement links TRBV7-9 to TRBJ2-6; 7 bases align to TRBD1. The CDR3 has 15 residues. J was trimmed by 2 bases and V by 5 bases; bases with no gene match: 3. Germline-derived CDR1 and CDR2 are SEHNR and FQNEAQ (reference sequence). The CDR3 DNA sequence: TGTGCCAGCAGCCCCGGGACAGCTGGGGCCAACGTCCTGACTTTC. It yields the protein CASSPGTAGANVLTF.

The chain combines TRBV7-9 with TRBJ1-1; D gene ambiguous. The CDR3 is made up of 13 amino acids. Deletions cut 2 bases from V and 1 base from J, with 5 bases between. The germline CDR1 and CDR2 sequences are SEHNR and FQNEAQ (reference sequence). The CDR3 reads CASSLQRNTEAFF. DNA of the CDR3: TGTGCCAGCAGCTTACAACGGAACACTGAAGCTTTCTTT. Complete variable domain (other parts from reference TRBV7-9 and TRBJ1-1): DTGVSQNPRHKITKRGQNVTFRCDPISEHNRLYWYRQTLGQGPEFLTYFQNEAQLEKSRLLSDRFSAERPKGSFSTLEIQRTEQGDSAMYLCASSLQRNTEAFFGQGTRLTVV.

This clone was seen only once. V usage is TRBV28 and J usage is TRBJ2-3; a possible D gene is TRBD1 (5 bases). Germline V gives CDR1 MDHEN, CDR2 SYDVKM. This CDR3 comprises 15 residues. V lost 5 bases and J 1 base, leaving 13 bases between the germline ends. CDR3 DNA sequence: TGTGCCAGCAGTCCATCCGACAGCCGCACAGATACGCAGTATTTT. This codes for CASSPSDSRTDTQYF.

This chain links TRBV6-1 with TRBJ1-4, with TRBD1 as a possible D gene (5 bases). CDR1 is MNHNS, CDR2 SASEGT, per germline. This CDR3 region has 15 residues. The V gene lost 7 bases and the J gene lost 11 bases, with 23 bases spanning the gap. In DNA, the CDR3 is TGTGCCAGCATTGGTACCGGGACGTCGGATTGGAAACTGTTTTTT. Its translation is CASIGTGTSDWKLFF.

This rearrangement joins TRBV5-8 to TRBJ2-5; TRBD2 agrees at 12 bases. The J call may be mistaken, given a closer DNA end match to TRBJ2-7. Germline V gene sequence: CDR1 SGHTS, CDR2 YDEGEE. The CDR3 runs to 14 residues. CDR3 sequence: CAARGLAGSYEQYF. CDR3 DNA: TGTGCGGCTCGCGGACTAGCGGGATCCTACGAGCAGTACTTC.

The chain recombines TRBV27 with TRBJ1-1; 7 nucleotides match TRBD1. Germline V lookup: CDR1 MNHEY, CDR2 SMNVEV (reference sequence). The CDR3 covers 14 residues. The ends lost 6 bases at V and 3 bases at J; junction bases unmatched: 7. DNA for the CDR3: TGTGCCAGCAGCCTACTCACAGGGGACACTGAAGCTTTCTTT. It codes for CASSLLTGDTEAFF.

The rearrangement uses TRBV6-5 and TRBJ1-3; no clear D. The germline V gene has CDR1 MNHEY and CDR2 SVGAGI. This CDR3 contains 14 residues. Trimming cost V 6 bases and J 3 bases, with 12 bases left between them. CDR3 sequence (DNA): TGTGCCAGCAGCTTACAAGGATTTGGAAACACCATATATTTT. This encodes CASSLQGFGNTIYF.

For the CDR3, the DNA is TGTGCCAGCAGCTTAGACTTGGGACAGGGAACAGATACGCAGTATTTT. Its translation is CASSLDLGQGTDTQYF. V gene TRBV7-9 combines with J gene TRBJ2-3, with TRBD1 matching over 9 bases. Trimming cost V 1 base and J 3 bases; bases outside gene matches: 5. The length of the CDR3 is 16 residues. Germline CDR1 and CDR2: SEHNR and FQNEAQ (reference sequence).

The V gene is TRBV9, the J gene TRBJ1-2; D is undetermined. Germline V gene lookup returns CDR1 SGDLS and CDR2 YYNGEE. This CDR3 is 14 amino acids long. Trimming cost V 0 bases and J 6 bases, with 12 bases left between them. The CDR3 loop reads CASSVEGSLDGYTF. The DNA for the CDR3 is TGTGCCAGCAGCGTAGAAGGCAGCCTGGATGGCTACACCTTC.

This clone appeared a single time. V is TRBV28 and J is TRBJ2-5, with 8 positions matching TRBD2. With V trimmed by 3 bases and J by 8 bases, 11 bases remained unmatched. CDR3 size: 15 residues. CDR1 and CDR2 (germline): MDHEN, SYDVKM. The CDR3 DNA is TGTGCCAGCAGTTTCCTGAGCGGGAGTACCCAAACCCAGTACTTC. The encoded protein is CASSFLSGSTQTQYF. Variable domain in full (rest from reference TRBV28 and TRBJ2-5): DVKVTQSSRYLVKRTGEKVFLECVQDMDHENMFWYRQDPGLGLRLIYFSYDVKMKEKGDIPEGYSVSREKKERFSLILESASTNQTSMYLCASSFLSGSTQTQYFGPGTRLLVL.